This T cell receptor (beta chain) was retrieved from a study of beta chain features in type 1 diabetes. The investigators reverse transcribed all of the isolated RNA, so they sequenced expressed TCRB transcripts. Using immunoSEQ multiplex PCR, the repertoire was profiled, and TCRdb retains in-frame clones only, with some absent. The sample has about 350,000 clones, about 19% seen once. The CDR3 runs to 16 residues. In germline, CDR1 is LNHDA, CDR2 SQIVND (reference sequence). V dropped 3 bases and J dropped 3; count of bases not matched to a gene: 4. Material for sequencing was naive CD4+ T cells from blood. The clonotype originates from a young woman in good health. V usage is TRBV19 and J usage is TRBJ2-1, with 11 bases lining up with TRBD2. In nucleotides, the CDR3 is TGTGCCAGTAGTATGACTAGCGGGAATAACTACAATGAGCAGTTCTTC. This gives the protein CASSMTSGNNYNEQFF.